These 22 T cell receptor beta chains came from one sample sequenced in a study of blood T cell repertoires in COVID-19. The protocol was immunoSEQ multiplex PCR, while the TCRdb copy is restricted to in-frame clones and leaves out a portion. The sample consists of 120,000 to 150,000 clones, around 79% of them appearing once. The sequenced sample was peripheral blood. Receptor source: a man aged 55 to 70 with acute or convalescent COVID-19.

The chain carries TRBV3-1 (or the pseudogene TRBV3-2) and TRBJ2-2; 7 bases fit TRBD2. The CDR3 extends over 16 amino acids. Germline V gene data show CDR1 as LGHDT and CDR2 as YNNKEL (reference sequence). The trim removed 1 base at V and 4 bases at J, leaving 6 bases unmatched. Written as DNA, the CDR3 is TGTGCCAGCAGCCAAGCACTAGCGTTAGTCACCGGGGAGCTGTTTTTT. Translated: CASSQALALVTGELFF.

This chain links TRBV4-2 with TRBJ2-3; 7 bases agree with TRBD2. The J segment lost 0 bases and the V segment lost 5 bases, leaving 5 bases of the junction unmatched. The V gene's germline CDR1 is LGHNA and CDR2 YNFKEQ. This CDR3 comprises 15 residues. Here the CDR3 DNA reads TGTGCCAGCAGCGAAAGCGGGACTAGCACAGATACGCAGTATTTT. This codes for CASSESGTSTDTQYF.

V usage is TRBV7-2 and J usage is TRBJ2-1; maybe TRBD1 (7 bases). Per germline, CDR1 SGHTA and CDR2 FQGNSA. The length of the CDR3 is 14 residues. The V and J ends lost 2 bases and 5 bases respectively, with 10 bases between them. CDR3 sequence: CASSLRRGDNEQFF. The CDR3 DNA reads TGTGCCAGCAGCTTACGCAGGGGGGACAATGAGCAGTTCTTC.

CDR3 residues: CASRTRGRDYGYTF. For the CDR3, the DNA is TGTGCCAGCCGAACCAGGGGGCGCGACTATGGCTACACCTTC. The V and J genes are TRBV28 and TRBJ1-2, with 8 bases that match TRBD1. The germline gives CDR1 MDHEN, CDR2 SYDVKM. CDR3 length: 14 amino acids. Trimming took 8 bases from V and 3 from J; bases not matched to a gene: 8.

This sequence joins TRBV19 and TRBJ1-3, with D maybe TRBD1 (5 bases). Germline loops: CDR1 LNHDA, CDR2 SQIVND (reference sequence). Deletions cut 2 bases from V and 2 bases from J, with 10 bases between. There are 15 residues in the CDR3. The CDR3 reads CASSIQGWAGNTIYF. CDR3 coding DNA: TGTGCCAGTAGTATACAGGGATGGGCTGGAAACACCATATATTTT.

The rearrangement uses TRBV4-1 and TRBJ2-7; D call uncertain. The CDR3 is 14 residues long. The V end lost 1 base, the J end lost 5 bases, and 12 bases lay between the germline ends. Germline V gene lookup returns CDR1 MGHRA and CDR2 YSYEKL. CDR3 sequence reads: CASSQVLGFDEQYF. DNA of the CDR3: TGCGCCAGCAGCCAAGTCCTCGGGTTCGACGAGCAGTACTTC.

Worth noting for this clone: Distinct nucleotide sequences in the sample also encode this CDR3. The chain has TRBV7-2 and TRBJ1-2; possible D gene TRBD1, 6 bases. The germline CDR1 and CDR2 sequences are SGHTA and FQGNSA. V lost 4 bases, J lost 4 bases, and 7 bases lay in between. The CDR3 extends over 12 amino acids. CDR3 region: CASSSTGYGYTF. The CDR3 coding sequence is TGTGCCAGCAGCTCGACAGGCTATGGCTACACCTTC.

In its sample, this clone was seen a few times. CDR3: CASSHLGVNEQFF. CDR3 bases: TGTGCCAGCAGCCACCTAGGAGTTAATGAGCAGTTCTTC. The chain uses TRBV6-2 or TRBV6-3 and TRBJ2-1, with D unresolved. This CDR3 spans 13 amino acids. The V gene's germline CDR1 is MNHEY and CDR2 SVGEGT. Trimming removed 6 bases at V and 7 bases at J, with 13 bases between.

The chain has TRBV5-1 and TRBJ2-7, with TRBD2 matching over 8 bases. Germline V lookup: CDR1 SGHRS, CDR2 YFSETQ. The CDR3 has 14 amino acids. The V gene end was trimmed by 6 bases and the J gene end by 2 bases; junction bases not matched to a gene: 7. This CDR3 reads CASTGGGETYEQYF. The CDR3, as DNA: TGCGCCAGCACCGGGGGGGGCGAAACCTACGAGCAGTACTTC.

The rearrangement uses TRBV19 and TRBJ2-7, with TRBD2 matching over 7 bases. This CDR3 is 13 amino acids long. CDR1 is LNHDA, CDR2 SQIVND, per germline (reference sequence). V gave up 6 bases and J gave up 0 bases; unmatched junction bases: 2. The CDR3 region has the DNA TGTGCCAGTAGCGGGGAGGGCTCCTACGAGCAGTACTTC. It is translated as CASSGEGSYEQYF.

The chain combines TRBV14 with TRBJ2-7, with D tentatively TRBD1 (6 bases). Germline CDR1 SGHDN, CDR2 FVKESK. V was cut by 1 base and J by 6 bases, with 19 bases left in between. The CDR3 is 16 amino acids. Here the CDR3 reads CASSQAPGWGPGEQYF. As DNA, the CDR3 is TGTGCCAGCAGCCAAGCTCCAGGGTGGGGGCCTGGCGAGCAGTACTTC.

The chain couples TRBV15 to TRBJ1-2; a possible D gene is TRBD1 (6 bases). V was shortened by 0 bases and J by 3 bases, with 11 bases between the two germline ends. The CDR3 is 15 residues long. Germline V gives CDR1 LNHNV, CDR2 YYDKDF (reference sequence). CDR3: CATSRDGGGYYGYTF. The CDR3 DNA sequence: TGTGCCACCAGCAGAGATGGGGGGGGCTACTATGGCTACACCTTC.

This clone was recorded only once. The chain employs TRBV7-3 and TRBJ1-2, with TRBD1 as a possible D gene (5 bases). CDR1 is SGHTA and CDR2 is FQGTGA in the germline V gene. Trimming took off 5 bases at V and 8 bases at J, with 18 bases between the two ends. The CDR3 contains 14 residues. The chain's CDR3 is CASSGKQGEKGYTF. The CDR3 region has the DNA TGTGCCAGCAGCGGAAAACAAGGGGAAAAAGGCTACACCTTC.

V and J are TRBV7-3 and TRBJ2-7; D perhaps matches TRBD2 (5 bases). CDR1 and CDR2 from the germline V gene are SGHTA and FQGTGA. Deletions cut 2 bases from V and 3 bases from J, with 11 bases between. The CDR3 runs 14 residues. The CDR3 sequence: CASSLGGYDYEQYF. Here the CDR3 DNA reads TGTGCCAGCAGCTTAGGAGGCTACGACTACGAGCAGTACTTC.

The rearrangement uses TRBV4-1 and TRBJ2-3; no clear D. Trimming took 1 base from V and 1 from J, leaving 9 bases between them. This CDR3 region has 15 residues. Germline assignment: CDR1 MGHRA and CDR2 YSYEKL. The chain's CDR3 is CASSQGHYGTDTQYF. CDR3 in DNA: TGCGCCAGCAGCCAAGGTCACTATGGCACAGATACGCAGTATTTT.

This chain joins TRBV9 and TRBJ2-7; 8 bases fit TRBD2. CDR1 is SGDLS, CDR2 YYNGEE, per germline. This CDR3 is built from 14 residues. Trimming removed 5 bases from V and 4 bases from J; junction bases left unmatched: 8. The CDR3 nucleotides are TGTGCCAGCAGGACCGGGACTAGGGTATACGAGCAGTACTTC. Its translation is CASRTGTRVYEQYF.

The gene calls are TRBV15 and TRBJ1-2; unclear D gene. In germline, CDR1 is LNHNV, CDR2 YYDKDF (reference sequence). The ends were cut back, 0 bases at V and 7 bases at J, with 6 bases in the middle. The CDR3 runs to 12 residues. The CDR3 protein is CATSRDWSGYTF. As DNA, the CDR3 is TGTGCCACCAGCAGAGATTGGAGTGGCTACACCTTC.

This rearrangement joins TRBV6-2 or TRBV6-3 to TRBJ1-1; D ambiguous. The length of the CDR3 is 13 residues. Deletions cut 6 bases from V and 1 base from J, with 9 bases between. Germline CDR1 and CDR2: MNHEY and SVGEGT. In nucleotides, the CDR3 is TGTGCCAGCAGGCCTTCAGGGAACACTGAAGCTTTCTTT. Its translation is CASRPSGNTEAFF.

The chain has TRBV9 and TRBJ2-2; tentatively, D is TRBD1 (6 bases). In germline, CDR1 is SGDLS, CDR2 YYNGEE. CDR3 length equals 15 residues. The V and J ends lost 6 bases and 4 bases respectively, with 16 bases between them. The CDR3 DNA follows: TGTGCCAGCAACCCCCTGGGACATGTCACCGGGGAGCTGTTTTTT. It translates to CASNPLGHVTGELFF.

In this sample, this clone turned up once. The rearrangement links TRBV19 to TRBJ1-2; D unresolved. Looked up from germline, CDR1 is LNHDA and CDR2 is SQIVND (reference sequence). This CDR3 is built from 15 residues. The ends were cut back, 3 bases at V and 6 bases at J, with 17 bases in the middle. The CDR3: CASSMSRSNPNGYTF. The CDR3 DNA is TGTGCCAGTAGTATGTCTAGATCAAACCCCAATGGCTACACCTTC.

In its sample, this clone was seen once. The rearrangement uses TRBV6-5 and TRBJ1-2; a weak D match, TRBD1 (5 bases). This CDR3 comprises 13 residues. Trimming shortened V by 4 bases and J by 8 bases, and 14 bases separated the two germline ends. CDR1 and CDR2 from the germline V gene are MNHEY and SVGAGI. The CDR3 here is CASSFFYGQGYTF. The CDR3 DNA follows: TGTGCCAGCAGTTTTTTTTATGGACAAGGCTACACCTTC.

This clone is a singleton in its sample. The chain couples TRBV5-6 to TRBJ1-5; 9 bases fit TRBD1. In germline, CDR1 is SGHDT, CDR2 YYEEEE. Trimming took 0 bases from V and 7 from J; bases not matched to a gene: 5. This CDR3 comprises 15 residues. This CDR3 reads CASSLAGQGGQPQHF. The CDR3 DNA sequence: TGTGCCAGCAGCTTGGCGGGACAGGGCGGCCAGCCCCAGCATTTT. Looking up the rest from reference TRBV5-6 and TRBJ1-5 gives the full variable domain: DAGVTQSPTHLIKTRGQQVTLRCSPKSGHDTVSWYQQALGQGPQFIFQYYEEEERQRGNFPDRFSGHQFPNYSSELNVNALLLGDSALYLCASSLAGQGGQPQHFGDGTRLSIL.